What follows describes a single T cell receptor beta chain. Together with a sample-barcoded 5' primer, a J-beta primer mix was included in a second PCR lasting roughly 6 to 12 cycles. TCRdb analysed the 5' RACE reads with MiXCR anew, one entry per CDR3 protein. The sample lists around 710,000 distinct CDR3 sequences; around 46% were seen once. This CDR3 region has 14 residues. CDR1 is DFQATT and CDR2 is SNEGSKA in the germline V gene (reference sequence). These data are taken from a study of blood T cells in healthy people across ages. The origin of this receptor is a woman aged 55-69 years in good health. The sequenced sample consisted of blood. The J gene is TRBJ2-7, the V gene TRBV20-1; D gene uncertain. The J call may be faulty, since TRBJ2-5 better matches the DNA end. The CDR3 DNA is TGCAGTGCTAGAGAGAGACGGATGCCTGAGACCCAGTACTTC. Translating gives CSARERRMPETQYF.